What follows are 31 T cell receptor beta chains derived from one specimen sequenced in a study of T cells after yellow fever vaccination. TCRdb called the 5' RACE reads again in MiXCR, with one record for every CDR3 protein. The repertoire has a few hundred thousand distinct CDR3 sequences, roughly 4.3% of them found once; the top ten carry roughly a fifth. Source: PBMCs, taken 15 days after the yellow fever booster vaccination. The receptors here all came from a man in his late teens or twenties who received the YFV17D yellow fever vaccine.

The chain uses TRBV9 and TRBJ2-1, with TRBD2 matching over 10 bases. With V trimmed by 0 bases and J by 5 bases, 8 bases remained unmatched. Germline CDR1 SGDLS, CDR2 YYNGEE. The CDR3 contains 17 residues. CDR3 bases: TGTGCCAGCAGCGTAGAACCCCTAGCGGGGGCCGACAATGAGCAGTTCTTC. This sequence encodes CASSVEPLAGADNEQFF.

This clonotype appeared many times. The rearrangement uses TRBV20-1 and TRBJ2-1; D may be TRBD2 (5 bases). Between the trimmed V and J ends, which lost 2 bases and 2 bases, there was a span of 10 bases. The CDR3 is 14 amino acids. CDR1 DFQATT and CDR2 SNEGSKA come from the germline V gene (reference sequence). This CDR3 reads CSARKDGTYNEQFF. For the CDR3, the DNA is TGCAGTGCTAGAAAGGACGGGACCTACAATGAGCAGTTCTTC.

The CDR3 reads CASNSYRAYGYTF. Here the CDR3 DNA reads TGTGCCAGCAACTCCTATCGCGCCTATGGCTACACCTTC. This chain joins TRBV7-2 and TRBJ1-2, with unresolved D. The V end was cut by 7 bases, the J end by 4 bases, with 13 bases between. Per germline, CDR1 SGHTA and CDR2 FQGNSA. The CDR3 length is 13 residues.

The chain recombines TRBV11-3 with TRBJ2-3; D unclear. Germline assignment: CDR1 SGHNT and CDR2 YENEEA. This CDR3 has 16 residues. The V end lost 5 bases, the J end lost 4 bases, and 19 bases lay between the germline ends. CDR3 nucleotide sequence: TGTGCCAGCAGCCTGGGTGCACCTCTATCTCCAGATACGCAGTATTTT. Protein: CASSLGAPLSPDTQYF.

This clonotype occurred many times. J is TRBJ1-1 and V is TRBV7-2; maybe TRBD1 (5 bases). This CDR3 has 13 residues. V lost 5 bases to trimming and J lost 3 bases, with 10 bases between them. The V gene's germline CDR1 is SGHTA and CDR2 FQGNSA. For the CDR3, the DNA is TGTGCCAGCAGCGTAAACAGGTACACTGAAGCTTTCTTT. Translation gives CASSVNRYTEAFF.

The sample holds many counts of this clonotype. The chain employs TRBV4-3 and TRBJ1-1; a possible D gene is TRBD1 (5 bases). The V end lost 1 base, the J end lost 5 bases, and 20 bases lay between the germline ends. Germline CDR1 and CDR2: LGHNA and YSLEER. The CDR3 consists of 17 residues. CDR3 region: CASSQGRFGLSGTEAFF. In DNA, the CDR3 is TGCGCCAGCAGCCAAGGCAGGTTCGGCCTCTCAGGGACTGAAGCTTTCTTT.

This clonotype occurred many times. V usage is TRBV27 and J usage is TRBJ1-1; no firm D call. V lost 6 bases to trimming and J lost 1 base, with 15 bases between them. This CDR3 region has 15 residues. The germline V gene has CDR1 MNHEY and CDR2 SMNVEV (reference sequence). CDR3 protein: CASRLPRAGNTEAFF. CDR3 bases: TGTGCCAGCAGACTACCTAGGGCGGGGAACACTGAAGCTTTCTTT.

The chain combines TRBV2 with TRBJ1-1; the D gene is possibly TRBD1 (5 bases). Trimming pared 11 bases from V and 3 bases from J, leaving 19 bases between. The CDR3 has 14 amino acids. Germline V gene data show CDR1 as SNHLY and CDR2 as FYNNEI. CDR3 region: CACQSIGADTEAFF. In DNA, the CDR3 is TGTGCCTGCCAATCAATCGGGGCCGACACTGAAGCTTTCTTT.

This chain links TRBV4-1 with TRBJ1-1; 8 nucleotides align to TRBD1. Germline CDR1 reads MGHRA; CDR2 reads YSYEKL. There are 15 residues in the CDR3. V shed 8 bases, J shed 3 bases, and the junction held 11 bases outside the gene matches. Written as DNA, the CDR3 is TGCGCCAGCTTCCCTGCCGGGACAGGAGACACTGAAGCTTTCTTT. Amino acids: CASFPAGTGDTEAFF.

V and J are TRBV20-1 and TRBJ2-1; D gene unclear. Trimming removed 6 bases at V and 3 bases at J, with 15 bases between. This CDR3 contains 14 residues. Germline V gives CDR1 DFQATT, CDR2 SNEGSKA (reference sequence). This CDR3 reads CSAEKGPIYNEQFF. In DNA form, the CDR3 reads TGCAGTGCCGAGAAAGGCCCGATCTACAATGAGCAGTTCTTC.

This clonotype has more than one count but fewer than ten. This chain links TRBV20-1 with TRBJ2-3, with D possibly matching TRBD1 (5 bases). Germline V gene data show CDR1 as DFQATT and CDR2 as SNEGSKA (reference sequence). Trimming shortened V by 6 bases and J by 0 bases, and 13 bases separated the two germline ends. The CDR3 loop spans 14 amino acids. The chain's CDR3 is CSARLDTSTDTQYF. The DNA for the CDR3 is TGCAGTGCCCGGCTGGACACTAGCACAGATACGCAGTATTTT.

This clonotype has just a few counts. The chain recombines TRBV6-5 with TRBJ2-7; the match to TRBD2 covers 12 bases. The ends lost 3 bases at V and 2 bases at J; junction bases unmatched: 11. Germline CDR1 and CDR2: MNHEY and SVGAGI. This CDR3 region has 18 residues. The CDR3 is CASSYHLQGLAGTYEQYF. As DNA, the CDR3 is TGTGCCAGCAGTTATCATCTACAGGGACTAGCGGGTACCTACGAGCAGTACTTC.

The sample holds many counts of this clonotype. This chain connects TRBV7-2 to TRBJ2-5; 7 positions agree with TRBD2. The CDR3 totals 15 residues. Trimming removed 3 bases from V and 2 bases from J; junction bases left unmatched: 6. CDR1 and CDR2 from the germline V gene are SGHTA and FQGNSA. CDR3 DNA: TGTGCCAGCAGCTTCGTCGGGGGGATTCAAGAGACCCAGTACTTC. This sequence encodes CASSFVGGIQETQYF.

This clonotype has ten or more counts. The rearrangement uses TRBV12-3 or TRBV12-4 and TRBJ1-4; 10 bases match TRBD1. J gave up 5 bases and V 5 bases, and 5 bases lay outside the gene matches. The length of the CDR3 is 15 residues. The CDR3 DNA sequence: TGTGCCAGCAGTAAACGGACAGGGGGAAATGAAAAACTGTTTTTT. Translating gives CASSKRTGGNEKLFF.

This clonotype came up a few times. V gene TRBV12-3 or TRBV12-4 combines with J gene TRBJ2-1; D may match TRBD1 or TRBD2 (5 bases each). The CDR3 sequence is 16 residues long. Deletions cut 8 bases from V and 0 bases from J, with 17 bases between. CDR3 DNA: TGTGCCAGCCGATCTTGGGACGCCAGCTCCTACAATGAGCAGTTCTTC. Encoded protein: CASRSWDASSYNEQFF.

At least ten counts were recorded for this clonotype. The chain uses TRBV5-6 and TRBJ2-7; TRBD1 aligns across 8 bases. The ends lost 4 bases at V and 11 bases at J; junction bases unmatched: 8. The CDR3 is 12 amino acids. Germline V gene sequence: CDR1 SGHDT, CDR2 YYEEEE. CDR3 nucleotides: TGTGCCAGCAGCCTCACAGGGGGTGTAGAGTACGTC. Protein sequence: CASSLTGGVEYV.

The rearrangement uses TRBV2 and TRBJ2-7; 10 bases match TRBD1. This CDR3 has 12 amino acids. J was trimmed by 3 bases and V by 9 bases; bases with no gene match: 2. CDR1 SNHLY and CDR2 FYNNEI come from the germline V gene. In DNA form, the CDR3 reads TGTGCCAGTAGGACAGGGGGCTACGAGCAGTACGTC. Translating gives CASRTGGYEQYV.

This clonotype occurred many times. The chain couples TRBV5-6 to TRBJ1-5; D gene unclear. The CDR3 runs to 15 residues. Germline CDR1 reads SGHDT; CDR2 reads YYEEEE. V gave up 4 bases and J gave up 6 bases, with 17 bases separating them. The CDR3 DNA is TGTGCCAGCAGCGTGGGTTACGGCGGAGGTCAGCCCCAGCATTTT. It is translated as CASSVGYGGGQPQHF.

This rearrangement joins TRBV12-3 or TRBV12-4 to TRBJ1-5; 10 positions match TRBD1. The V and J ends lost 2 bases and 2 bases, in that order; junction bases with no gene match: 3. There are 16 residues in the CDR3. The CDR3 DNA is TGTGCCAGCAGTTTACTTGGGACAGGGGGCAATCAGCCCCAGCATTTT. It is translated as CASSLLGTGGNQPQHF.

This clonotype came up many times. The CDR3 here is CSARGGQPQHF. CDR3 nucleotide sequence: TGCAGTGCTAGAGGGGGTCAGCCCCAGCATTTT. The J gene is TRBJ1-5, the V gene TRBV20-1; no reliable D call. Germline-derived CDR1 and CDR2 are DFQATT and SNEGSKA (reference sequence). The CDR3 has 11 amino acids. V was trimmed by 1 base and J by 6 bases, leaving 4 bases between them.

There are many counts of this clonotype. J is TRBJ2-5 and V is TRBV5-1, with a possible D match to TRBD1 (5 bases). This CDR3 comprises 13 residues. Per the germline V gene, CDR1 is SGHRS and CDR2 is YFSETQ. Trimming stripped 1 base from V and 5 bases from J, with 9 bases between. The CDR3, as DNA: TGCGCCAGCAGCTTGCTGGGGCGGGAGACCCAGTACTTC. Translating gives CASSLLGRETQYF.

This clonotype was detected many times. CDR3 region: CASSVQGATDTQYF. The CDR3 DNA follows: TGTGCCAGCAGCGTACAGGGGGCCACAGATACGCAGTATTTT. V is TRBV5-4 and J is TRBJ2-3, with 9 bases that match TRBD1. CDR3 length equals 14 residues. V lost 4 bases and J lost 2; bases outside the gene matches: 2. The germline CDR1 and CDR2 sequences are SGHNT and YYREEE (reference sequence).

This clonotype was observed many times. The gene calls are TRBV20-1 and TRBJ1-5; no clear D. V lost 4 bases to trimming and J lost 10 bases, with 14 bases between them. The CDR3 extends over 12 amino acids. The V gene's germline CDR1 is DFQATT and CDR2 SNEGSKA (reference sequence). CDR3 sequence: CSAKVLIPPQHF. The CDR3 nucleotides are TGCAGTGCTAAAGTCTTAATACCCCCCCAGCATTTT.

There are a few counts of this clonotype. The rearrangement joins TRBV5-1 to TRBJ2-5; D unresolved. The CDR3 sequence is 15 residues long. CDR1 and CDR2 (germline): SGHRS, YFSETQ. V was shortened by 1 base and J by 2 bases, with 12 bases between the two germline ends. The CDR3 loop is CASSLSLTLQETQYF. CDR3 coding DNA: TGCGCCAGCAGCTTGAGTTTGACCCTACAAGAGACCCAGTACTTC. Full variable domain (remainder filled in from reference TRBV5-1 and TRBJ2-5): KAGVTQTPRYLIKTRGQQVTLSCSPISGHRSVSWYQQTPGQGLQFLFEYFSETQRNKGNFPGRFSGRQFSNSRSEMNVSTLELGDSALYLCASSLSLTLQETQYFGPGTRLLVL.

This clonotype was seen a few times. The chain uses TRBV4-2 and TRBJ1-2; D remains unclear. CDR1 LGHNA and CDR2 YNFKEQ come from the germline V gene. V was trimmed by 1 base and J by 2 bases, leaving 11 bases between them. This CDR3 has 15 residues. CDR3 sequence: CASSQGVGENYGYTF. CDR3 nucleotides: TGTGCCAGCAGCCAAGGTGTGGGCGAAAACTATGGCTACACCTTC.

In its sample, this clonotype was seen many times. V is TRBV7-8 and J is TRBJ2-5; D uncertain. Trimming removed 5 bases from V and 2 bases from J, with 9 bases in between. The CDR3 consists of 13 residues. Germline assignment: CDR1 SGHVS and CDR2 FQNEAQ. CDR3 in amino acids: CASSAAPQETQYF. In DNA form, the CDR3 reads TGTGCCAGCAGCGCCGCTCCTCAAGAGACCCAGTACTTC.

This clonotype was found a few times. V gene TRBV10-3 combines with J gene TRBJ2-1, with a possible D match to TRBD2 (5 bases). CDR3 length: 15 residues. With 7 bases removed from V and 0 bases from J, the gap between germline ends came to 13 bases. Germline lookup yields CDR1 ENHRY and CDR2 SYGVKD. In DNA, the CDR3 is TGTGCCATCATGGATAGCGCAAGCTCCTACAATGAGCAGTTCTTC. It specifies CAIMDSASSYNEQFF.

Only a few counts were recorded for this clonotype. The chain combines TRBV27 with TRBJ1-1, with D tentatively TRBD1 (5 bases). This CDR3 region has 12 residues. Trimming shortened V by 10 bases and J by 4 bases, and 13 bases separated the two germline ends. Germline CDR1 is MNHEY and CDR2 is SMNVEV (reference sequence). Here the CDR3 reads CATHGGGTEAFF. CDR3 in DNA: TGTGCCACCCACGGCGGGGGCACTGAAGCTTTCTTT.

The rearrangement joins TRBV5-1 to TRBJ1-1; D is possibly TRBD1 (6 bases). V was trimmed by 4 bases and J by 5 bases, leaving 15 bases between them. The germline V gene has CDR1 SGHRS and CDR2 YFSETQ. The CDR3 has 14 residues. The CDR3 loop reads CASSEATGMTEAFF. The CDR3 coding sequence is TGCGCCAGCAGCGAAGCGACAGGAATGACTGAAGCTTTCTTT.

This clonotype occurred a few times. The rearrangement joins TRBV7-2 to TRBJ2-7; D perhaps matches TRBD2 (6 bases). The V gene's germline CDR1 is SGHTA and CDR2 FQGNSA. There are 14 residues in the CDR3. The V end lost 2 bases, the J end lost 7 bases, and 15 bases lay between the germline ends. The CDR3 spells CASSLFSTAGEQYF. The CDR3 DNA reads TGTGCCAGCAGCTTATTTAGCACAGCGGGTGAGCAGTACTTC. The full variable domain, with the rest looked up from reference TRBV7-2 and TRBJ2-7, is GAGVSQSPSNKVTEKGKDVELRCDPISGHTALYWYRQSLGQGLEFLIYFQGNSAPDKSGLPSDRFSAERTGGSVSTLTIQRTQQEDSAVYLCASSLFSTAGEQYFGPGTRLTVT.

The V gene is TRBV5-1, the J gene TRBJ2-7; D might be TRBD2 (5 bases). CDR1 is SGHRS and CDR2 is YFSETQ in the germline V gene. The CDR3 covers 16 residues. V shed 4 bases and J shed 7 bases, with 24 bases lying between them. Here the CDR3 reads CASSALSAAPRGEQYF. DNA for the CDR3: TGCGCCAGCAGCGCCCTCTCAGCGGCTCCCCGAGGGGAGCAGTACTTC.